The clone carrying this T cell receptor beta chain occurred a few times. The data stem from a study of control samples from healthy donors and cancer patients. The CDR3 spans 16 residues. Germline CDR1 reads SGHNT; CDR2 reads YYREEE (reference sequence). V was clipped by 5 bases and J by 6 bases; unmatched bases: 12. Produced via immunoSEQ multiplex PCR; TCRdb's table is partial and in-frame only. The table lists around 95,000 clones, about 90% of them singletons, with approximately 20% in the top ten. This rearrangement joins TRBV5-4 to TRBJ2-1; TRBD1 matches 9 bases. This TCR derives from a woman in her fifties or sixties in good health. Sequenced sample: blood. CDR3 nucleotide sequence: TGTGCCAGCAGGCCGAGCCGGGACAGGGAGGTCAATGAGCAGTTCTTC. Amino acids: CASRPSRDREVNEQFF.